This entry lists 17 T cell receptor beta chains sequenced from one sample in a study of T cells in Graves' hyperthyroidism and ophthalmopathy. RNA transcripts yielded amplified TCR beta CDR3 regions. First-round RT-PCR of the TCR CDR3 relied on the HTBI primer set. TCRdb reprocessed the multiplex PCR reads via MiXCR and lists one record per CDR3 protein. The table lists roughly 180,000 distinct CDR3 sequences, over 15% of them singletons. Source material: blood. All receptors derive from a woman in her 50s with Graves' hyperthyroidism.

This clonotype was recorded many times. This rearrangement joins TRBV18 to TRBJ2-1; 9 bases align to TRBD2. Per germline, CDR1 KGHSH and CDR2 LQKENI. This CDR3 is built from 14 residues. J gave up 4 bases and V 3 bases, and 1 base lay outside the gene matches. The CDR3 DNA sequence: TGTGCCAGCTCACCGAGCGGGGGGTACAATGAGCAGTTCTTC. Amino acid sequence: CASSPSGGYNEQFF.

This clonotype was observed at least ten times. This sequence joins TRBV12-3 or TRBV12-4 and TRBJ2-3; D perhaps matches TRBD2 (7 bases). The germline V and J ends were trimmed by 8 bases and 0 bases, with 15 bases remaining between them. The CDR3 is 15 residues long. The CDR3 here is CASGARGASTDTQYF. CDR3 DNA sequence: TGTGCCAGCGGCGCCCGGGGGGCAAGCACAGATACGCAGTATTTT.

This clonotype came up many times. The J gene is TRBJ2-1, the V gene TRBV20-1; no definite D call. The V and J ends lost 5 bases and 8 bases respectively, with 13 bases between them. Per the germline V gene, CDR1 is DFQATT and CDR2 is SNEGSKA (reference sequence). The CDR3 has 12 amino acids. This CDR3 is CSAHVKGDEQFF. In nucleotides, the CDR3 is TGCAGTGCTCACGTAAAAGGAGATGAGCAGTTCTTC.

This clonotype was detected many times. The genes are TRBV19 and TRBJ1-2; D call uncertain. CDR3 length equals 12 residues. Looked up from germline, CDR1 is LNHDA and CDR2 is SQIVND (reference sequence). Trimming cost V 5 bases and J 8 bases, with 12 bases left between them. CDR3 loop: CASSPDRLGYTF. The CDR3 coding sequence is TGTGCCAGTAGTCCGGACCGGCTCGGCTACACCTTC. The whole variable domain, remainder taken from reference TRBV19 and TRBJ1-2, is DGGITQSPKYLFRKEGQNVTLSCEQNLNHDAMYWYRQDPGQGLRLIYYSQIVNDFQKGDIAEGYSVSREKKESFPLTVTSAQKNPTAFYLCASSPDRLGYTFGSGTRLTVV.

This clonotype appeared many times. V gene TRBV5-8 combines with J gene TRBJ2-7; TRBD1 matches at 10 bases. The J segment lost 4 bases and the V segment lost 0 bases, leaving 4 bases of the junction unmatched. The CDR3 has 15 residues. CDR1 is SGHTS, CDR2 YDEGEE, per germline. In nucleotides, the CDR3 is TGTGCCAGCAGCTTGGTGGGGACAGGGGCGTACGAGCAGTACTTC. Encoded protein: CASSLVGTGAYEQYF.

This clonotype has ten or more counts. The chain uses TRBV9 and TRBJ2-7; D unclear. CDR1 is SGDLS and CDR2 is YYNGEE in the germline V gene. Deletions cut 3 bases from V and 2 bases from J, with 12 bases between. CDR3 length: 14 residues. In nucleotides, the CDR3 is TGTGCCAGCAGCGCCGGAAGTGGAACCTACGAGCAGTACTTC. Translation: CASSAGSGTYEQYF.

This clonotype appeared many times. This chain links TRBV6-5 with TRBJ1-1; D may be TRBD1 (6 bases). Trimming removed 2 bases from V and 1 base from J, with 8 bases in between. Germline V gene data show CDR1 as MNHEY and CDR2 as SVGAGI. The CDR3 is made up of 14 amino acids. The chain's CDR3 is CASSYPGQNTEAFF. The DNA for the CDR3 is TGTGCCAGCAGTTACCCGGGACAGAACACTGAAGCTTTCTTT.

This clonotype appeared many times. The chain uses TRBV7-2 and TRBJ2-5; 9 bases map to TRBD2. Germline assignment: CDR1 SGHTA and CDR2 FQGNSA. The trim removed 4 bases at V and 3 bases at J, leaving 3 bases unmatched. The CDR3 extends over 14 amino acids. In DNA, the CDR3 is TGTGCCAGCAGCTCCGGGACTAGCAAAGAGACCCAGTACTTC. Its protein product is CASSSGTSKETQYF.

The chain carries TRBV2 and TRBJ1-1; D is ambiguous. This CDR3 comprises 15 residues. CDR1 is SNHLY, CDR2 FYNNEI, per germline. Trimming left V 0 bases short and J 0 bases short, with 8 bases between. CDR3 region: CASSEALQLNTEAFF. CDR3 DNA: TGTGCCAGCAGTGAAGCGTTACAGTTGAACACTGAAGCTTTCTTT.

This clonotype turned up a few times. The V call is TRBV5-1, the J call TRBJ2-7, with 10 bases fitting TRBD1. The CDR3 runs to 19 residues. CDR1 is SGHRS and CDR2 is YFSETQ in the germline V gene. V was pared by 2 bases and J by 5 bases, with 19 bases of the junction left unmatched. The CDR3 loop reads CASSFDATGGAPRWNEQYF. For the CDR3, the DNA is TGCGCCAGCAGCTTTGACGCGACAGGGGGCGCCCCCCGGTGGAACGAGCAGTACTTC. Combining the CDR3 with reference TRBV5-1 and TRBJ2-7 gives the whole variable domain KAGVTQTPRYLIKTRGQQVTLSCSPISGHRSVSWYQQTPGQGLQFLFEYFSETQRNKGNFPGRFSGRQFSNSRSEMNVSTLELGDSALYLCASSFDATGGAPRWNEQYFGPGTRLTVT.

Ten or more counts support this clonotype. The V call is TRBV7-9, the J call TRBJ2-5; 9 bases agree with TRBD2. The CDR3 has 16 amino acids. After removal of 4 bases from V and 3 bases from J, the junction contained 9 bases not matched to a gene. Germline loops: CDR1 SEHNR, CDR2 FQNEAQ (reference sequence). The CDR3 nucleotides are TGTGCCAGCAGCTCTTACGACCCTAGCGGGGAAGAGACCCAGTACTTC. It translates to CASSSYDPSGEETQYF.

This clonotype showed up many times. This sequence joins TRBV2 and TRBJ1-1; D gene uncertain. The CDR3 spans 13 residues. V was clipped by 8 bases and J by 7 bases, with 17 bases between them. Germline V lookup: CDR1 SNHLY, CDR2 FYNNEI. In DNA, the CDR3 is TGTGCCAGCCATCATACTCAAAGTGGTGAAGCTTTCTTT. As protein: CASHHTQSGEAFF.

This clonotype was seen ten or more times. This rearrangement joins TRBV6-1 to TRBJ2-7, with TRBD1 matching over 7 bases. This CDR3 is 13 amino acids long. Germline loops: CDR1 MNHNS, CDR2 SASEGT. V shed 7 bases and J 2 bases; nucleotides not matched to a gene: 5. In DNA, the CDR3 is TGTGCCAGCACCCTAGGACAGGCCTACGAGCAGTACTTC. It yields the protein CASTLGQAYEQYF.

This clonotype was detected many times. V and J are TRBV5-1 and TRBJ2-3; D call uncertain. The CDR3 consists of 13 residues. The germline V and J ends were trimmed by 1 base and 4 bases, with 7 bases remaining between them. Germline CDR1 reads SGHRS; CDR2 reads YFSETQ. As DNA, the CDR3 is TGCGCCAGCAGCTTGATTGGTTCAGATACGCAGTATTTT. Translating gives CASSLIGSDTQYF.

With respect to this clonotype: A much larger clone sits a single nucleotide away, making a read error possible. J is TRBJ2-2 and V is TRBV5-1; 7 bases align to TRBD2. This CDR3 comprises 16 residues. In germline, CDR1 is SGHRS, CDR2 YFSETQ. V lost 0 bases and J lost 2; bases outside the gene matches: 4. CDR3 in amino acids: CASSLVSGFNTGELFF. The CDR3 DNA sequence: TGCGCCAGCAGCTTGGTTAGCGGGTTTAACACCGGGGAGCTGTTTTTT.

This clonotype was counted at least ten times. This chain joins TRBV6-1 and TRBJ1-1; TRBD1 is a possible D gene (6 bases). The CDR3 runs to 13 residues. The germline V and J ends were trimmed by 5 bases and 5 bases, with 12 bases remaining between them. Germline V gene lookup returns CDR1 MNHNS and CDR2 SASEGT. The CDR3 DNA follows: TGTGCCAGCAGTAACTGGGGGACAACTGAAGCTTTCTTT. Translated, it gives CASSNWGTTEAFF.

This clonotype was picked up many times. The rearrangement uses TRBV27 and TRBJ1-4; TRBD1 matches 10 bases. The CDR3 runs to 14 residues. The ends lost 3 bases at V and 10 bases at J; junction bases unmatched: 5. Per the germline V gene, CDR1 is MNHEY and CDR2 is SMNVEV (reference sequence). CDR3 coding DNA: TGTGCCAGCAGTTTCGACAGGGGGCGCGGAAAACTGTTTTTT. It translates to CASSFDRGRGKLFF.